These T cell receptor beta chains were read from a single sample in a study of blood T cell repertoires in COVID-19. Sequencing was performed with immunoSEQ multiplex PCR; in TCRdb, only in-frame clones are kept and a portion is missing. Of over 150,000 clones listed, approximately 81% are singletons. The sample consisted of peripheral blood. These receptors were obtained from a man aged 35-49 years with acute or convalescent COVID-19. The CDR3 runs from the conserved cysteine through the conserved F or W. D genes are given only for firm matches. Only some rows state a clone size, as once, few, many or a class for expanded clones.

once | - | TRBJ1-4 | TRBV2 | TGTGCCTCCTGCGGGGCAGTTAATGAAAAACTGTTTTTT | CASCGAVNEKLFF
- | TRBD1 | TRBJ2-7 | TRBV5-5 | TGTGCCAGCAGCCCATACGGACAGGAGTACGAGCAGTACTTC | CASSPYGQEYEQYF
few | TRBD1 | TRBJ1-4 | TRBV7-9 | TGTGCCAGCAGCTCAATTTCGGACAGGAGAAATGAAAAACTGTTTTTT | CASSSISDRRNEKLFF
- | - | TRBJ2-3 | TRBV7-6 | TGTGCCAGCAGCTTAAGGGGTACGCAGTATTTT | CASSLRGTQYF
- | TRBD1 | TRBJ1-1 | TRBV5-1 | TGCGCCAGCAGCTTGGACAGGGGCGCGAACACTGAAGCTTTCTTT | CASSLDRGANTEAFF
- | - | TRBJ1-5 | TRBV2 | TGTGCCAGCAGTGAAGCTGGTCGTGGCCATCAGCCCCAGCATTTT | CASSEAGRGHQPQHF
- | TRBD1 | TRBJ2-3 | TRBV5-1 | TGCGCCAGCAGCTTGGAATCGGACAGGGGAGATACGCAGTATTTT | CASSLESDRGDTQYF
- | - | TRBJ2-7 | TRBV3-1/TRBV3-2 | TGTGCCACCGCCGAAGGGGGAGGGCCCTACGAGCAGTACTTC | CATAEGGGPYEQYF
- | TRBD1 | TRBJ1-2 | TRBV5-1 | TGCGCCAGCAGAAGTGAGACAGGGGGCTACGGCTACACCTTC | CASRSETGGYGYTF
few | - | TRBJ1-4 | TRBV5-1 | TGCGCCAGCAGCTTGGGAGAAGGACAGCGCCGTGAAAAACTGTTTTTT | CASSLGEGQRREKLFF
few | TRBD1 | TRBJ1-6 | TRBV19 | TGTGCCAGTAGTATGGACAGGGATAATTCACCCCTCCACTTT | CASSMDRDNSPLHF
- | - | TRBJ1-4 | TRBV6-6 | TGTGCCAGCAGTTTTGCAAGGAGTTATGAAAAACTGTTTTTT | CASSFARSYEKLFF
- | TRBD2 | TRBJ2-1 | TRBV6-6 | TGTGCCGTCACGACCGGGACTAGAAACAATGAGCAGTTCTTC | CAVTTGTRNNEQFF
once | - | TRBJ2-7 | TRBV6-5 | TGTGCCAGCAGTTCGAGCGGGCTCTCCTACGAGCAGTACTTC | CASSSSGLSYEQYF
- | - | TRBJ2-1 | TRBV29-1 | TGCAGCGTTGAAGATCCAAGAGCCTACAATGAGCAGTTCTTC | CSVEDPRAYNEQFF
- | TRBD1 | TRBJ1-6 | TRBV27 | TGTGCCAGCAGGCCCCTGACAGGGCACAATTCACCCCTCCACTTT | CASRPLTGHNSPLHF
few | TRBD2 | TRBJ2-7 | TRBV11-2 | TGTGCCAGCAGAGGCGTGTTTGCGGGGGAAGGGCACGAGCAGTACTTC | CASRGVFAGEGHEQYF